One and the same sample provided the 20 T cell receptor beta chains below, sequenced in a study of cytomegalovirus exposure and HLA in healthy donors. This PCR relied on a set of 60 Vbeta primers and 13 Jbeta primers. Sequencing was performed with immunoSEQ multiplex PCR; in TCRdb, only in-frame clones are kept and a portion is missing. The sample includes about 230,000 clones, approximately 90% of them seen just once. Material for sequencing was PBMCs. The receptors derive from a woman aged 18-35 years in good health and CMV-seronegative.

CDR3 in DNA: TGTGCCAGCAGCAATTTCGGACAGACGGCCAACTCCTATAATTCACCCCTCCACTTT. It yields the protein CASSNFGQTANSYNSPLHF. The chain links TRBV21-1 to TRBJ1-6; TRBD1, the D gene given by the table, was not confirmed from the DNA. TRBV21-1 is a documented pseudogene. The CDR3 length is 19 residues.

The chain links TRBV15 to TRBJ1-5, with no clear D. The CDR3 is 12 residues long. The ends were cut back, 5 bases at V and 7 bases at J, with 9 bases in the middle. The V gene's germline CDR1 is LNHNV and CDR2 YYDKDF (reference sequence). The CDR3 here is CATSDPGQPQHF. The CDR3 nucleotides are TGTGCCACCAGCGATCCCGGGCAGCCCCAGCATTTT. The entire variable domain, with the rest obtained from reference TRBV15 and TRBJ1-5, is as follows: DAMVIQNPRYQVTQFGKPVTLSCSQTLNHNVMYWYQQKSSQAPKLLFHYYDKDFNNEADTPDNFQSRRPNTSFCFLDIRSPGLGDTAMYLCATSDPGQPQHFGDGTRLSIL.

The rearrangement uses TRBV7-8 and TRBJ1-3; TRBD1 agrees at 8 bases. CDR3 length: 15 residues. The germline V gene encodes CDR1 SGHVS and CDR2 FQNEAQ. With 6 bases clipped from V and 0 bases from J, the junction kept 4 bases outside the gene matches. CDR3 nucleotide sequence: TGTGCCAGCAGACCCGGGACAGGCTCTGGAAACACCATATATTTT. This sequence encodes CASRPGTGSGNTIYF.

The chain employs TRBV7-9 and TRBJ1-1; 8 bases are a match to TRBD1. This CDR3 has 14 amino acids. With V trimmed by 5 bases and J by 6 bases, 8 bases remained unmatched. Germline V lookup: CDR1 SEHNR, CDR2 FQNEAQ (reference sequence). The CDR3 DNA sequence: TGTGCCAGCAGCCCGACAGGGGTTGGGGCTGAAGCTTTCTTT. Protein product: CASSPTGVGAEAFF.

V gene TRBV19 combines with J gene TRBJ2-7; 8 bases fit TRBD1. The CDR3 is 16 residues long. Losses at the gene ends were 5 bases for V and 0 bases for J; bases not matched to a gene: 9. Germline values: CDR1 LNHDA, CDR2 SQIVND (reference sequence). The CDR3 coding sequence is TGTGCCAGTAGTCTCGGGACAGGTATGACCTCCTACGAGCAGTACTTC. It codes for CASSLGTGMTSYEQYF.

This chain connects TRBV10-3 to TRBJ2-5; the D is unclear. Trimming took off 6 bases at V and 2 bases at J, with 10 bases between the two ends. The germline V gene encodes CDR1 ENHRY and CDR2 SYGVKD. The CDR3 covers 13 residues. As DNA, the CDR3 is TGTGCCATCAGGTCGACACCTCAAGAGACCCAGTACTTC. It encodes CAIRSTPQETQYF.

This rearrangement joins TRBV27 to TRBJ1-1; weak D call: TRBD1 (6 bases). V gave up 0 bases and J gave up 7 bases, with 6 bases separating them. CDR3 length: 12 amino acids. Per germline, CDR1 MNHEY and CDR2 SMNVEV (reference sequence). The DNA of the CDR3 is TGTGCCAGCAGTTTATCAGGGGGTGAAGCTTTCTTT. This encodes CASSLSGGEAFF.

This clone was seen once. The rearrangement links TRBV15 to TRBJ2-7, with D perhaps TRBD1 (6 bases). There are 16 residues in the CDR3. The germline V gene encodes CDR1 LNHNV and CDR2 YYDKDF (reference sequence). V lost 0 bases and J 1 base, leaving 13 bases between the germline ends. The CDR3 sequence is CATSRDRGYLSYEQYF. The DNA for the CDR3 is TGTGCCACCAGCAGAGACAGGGGCTATCTATCCTACGAGCAGTACTTC.

This clone has a handful of counts. The CDR3 loop reads CSVKTGTGELFF. DNA of the CDR3: TGCAGCGTTAAGACAGGGACCGGGGAGCTGTTTTTT. This chain connects TRBV29-1 to TRBJ2-2; 7 bases map to TRBD1. The V segment lost 5 bases and the J segment 5 bases; nucleotides outside the gene matches: 2. Germline V gene sequence: CDR1 SQVTM, CDR2 ANQGSEA. There are 12 residues in the CDR3.

V gene TRBV27 combines with J gene TRBJ2-1; TRBD2 might be the D (7 bases). Germline CDR1 reads MNHEY; CDR2 reads SMNVEV (reference sequence). The CDR3 contains 17 residues. The ends were cut back, 2 bases at V and 4 bases at J, with 18 bases in the middle. The CDR3 loop reads CASSLDLGGGIYNEQFF. The CDR3 DNA follows: TGTGCCAGCAGTTTAGACCTCGGCGGGGGCATATACAATGAGCAGTTCTTC.

The rearrangement links TRBV5-4 to TRBJ1-1; TRBD1 agrees at 8 bases. From germline, CDR1 is SGHNT and CDR2 YYREEE (reference sequence). The CDR3 length is 14 residues. Trimming at V came to 6 bases and at J to 0 bases, leaving 4 bases not matched to a gene. For the CDR3, the DNA is TGTGCCAGCAACCCACAGGGGGTGAACACTGAAGCTTTCTTT. Protein sequence: CASNPQGVNTEAFF.

V is TRBV7-6 and J is TRBJ2-2; TRBD1 matches at 12 bases. The V gene end was trimmed by 6 bases and the J gene end by 7 bases; junction bases not matched to a gene: 6. The CDR3 length is 15 residues. Germline CDR1 and CDR2: SGHVS and FNYEAQ. The CDR3 protein is CASRRDRGRGGELFF. DNA of the CDR3: TGTGCCAGCAGAAGGGACAGGGGGCGTGGCGGGGAGCTGTTTTTT.

V usage is TRBV11-2 and J usage is TRBJ2-5; possibly TRBD1 for D (6 bases). Trimming removed 5 bases at V and 9 bases at J, with 16 bases between. Germline CDR1 reads SGHAT; CDR2 reads FQNNGV. This CDR3 comprises 13 residues. The CDR3 region has the DNA TGTGCCAGCAGCCTATTAGGGGGAGTCTCCCAGTACTTC. This translates into CASSLLGGVSQYF.

V gene TRBV23-1 combines with J gene TRBJ1-2; the match to TRBD1 covers 12 bases. TRBV23-1 is identified as an open reading frame with a role that is uncertain. J gave up 4 bases and V 8 bases, and 8 bases lay outside the gene matches. The CDR3 contains 15 residues. The CDR3 reads CASPSRDRGLYGYTF. In nucleotides, the CDR3 is TGCGCCAGCCCTTCCCGGGACAGGGGGCTCTATGGCTACACCTTC.

The V and J genes are TRBV10-3 and TRBJ1-5, with D possibly being TRBD1 (5 bases). The germline CDR1 and CDR2 sequences are ENHRY and SYGVKD. V shed 5 bases and J shed 10 bases, with 15 bases lying between them. The CDR3 has 13 amino acids. In nucleotides, the CDR3 is TGTGCCATCAGTCACAGGCCCCCGGAACCCCAGCATTTT. Its protein product is CAISHRPPEPQHF.

The rearrangement uses TRBV19 and TRBJ1-3, with D hard to call. The CDR3 has 16 residues. CDR1 and CDR2 (germline): LNHDA, SQIVND (reference sequence). With 3 bases removed from V and 0 bases from J, the gap between germline ends came to 12 bases. DNA for the CDR3: TGTGCCAGTAGTATTTCGCGCGCTCCCTCTGGAAACACCATATATTTT. The encoded protein is CASSISRAPSGNTIYF.

The chain is built from TRBV6-1 and TRBJ1-5, with D perhaps matching TRBD1 (6 bases). With 9 bases removed from V and 0 bases from J, the gap between germline ends came to 15 bases. The CDR3 runs to 15 residues. The germline gives CDR1 MNHNS, CDR2 SASEGT. In DNA, the CDR3 is TGTGCCAGTGTATCCAGGGGTTATAGCAATCAGCCCCAGCATTTT. Its protein is CASVSRGYSNQPQHF.

The rearrangement uses TRBV19 and TRBJ1-2, with 8 bases aligning to TRBD1. The CDR3 contains 14 residues. The trim removed 5 bases at V and 5 bases at J, leaving 7 bases unmatched. Germline values: CDR1 LNHDA, CDR2 SQIVND (reference sequence). This chain's CDR3 is CASSGQRQGYGYTF. DNA for the CDR3: TGTGCCAGTAGTGGCCAGAGACAGGGGTATGGCTACACCTTC.

The rearrangement links TRBV4-3 to TRBJ2-3; the match to TRBD2 covers 10 bases. Germline V gives CDR1 LGHNA, CDR2 YSLEER. V lost 1 base and J lost 6; bases outside the gene matches: 19. CDR3 length: 20 amino acids. For the CDR3, the DNA is TGCGCCAGCAGCCAAGGCCTCGGGTCGGAGCGGGGGGGGCCGAGGGATACGCAGTATTTT. It is translated as CASSQGLGSERGGPRDTQYF.

The rearrangement links TRBV5-4 to TRBJ2-5, with a weak D call TRBD1 (6 bases). The J call may not be correct, given that the DNA end is closer to TRBJ2-7. From germline, CDR1 is SGHNT and CDR2 YYREEE (reference sequence). The CDR3 spans 14 residues. CDR3 loop: CASSATGSVHEQYF. The CDR3 DNA sequence: TGTGCCAGCAGCGCCACAGGGTCCGTCCACGAGCAGTACTTC.